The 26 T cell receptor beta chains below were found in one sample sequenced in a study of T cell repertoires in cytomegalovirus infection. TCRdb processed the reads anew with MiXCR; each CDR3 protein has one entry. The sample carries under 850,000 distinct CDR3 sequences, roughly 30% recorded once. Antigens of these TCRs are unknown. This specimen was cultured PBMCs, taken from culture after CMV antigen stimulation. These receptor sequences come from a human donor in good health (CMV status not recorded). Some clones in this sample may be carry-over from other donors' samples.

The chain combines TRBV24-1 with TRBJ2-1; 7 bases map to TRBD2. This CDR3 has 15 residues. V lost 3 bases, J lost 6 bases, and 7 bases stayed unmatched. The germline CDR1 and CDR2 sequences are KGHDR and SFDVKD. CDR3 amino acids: CATSDEGRASNEQFF. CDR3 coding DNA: TGTGCCACCAGTGATGAGGGGAGGGCCTCCAATGAGCAGTTCTTC.

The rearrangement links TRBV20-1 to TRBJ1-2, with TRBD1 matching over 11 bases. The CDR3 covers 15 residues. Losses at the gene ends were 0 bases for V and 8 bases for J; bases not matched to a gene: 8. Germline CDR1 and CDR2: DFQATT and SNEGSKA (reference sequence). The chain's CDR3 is CSARDSGQGERGYTF. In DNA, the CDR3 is TGCAGTGCTAGAGATTCGGGACAGGGGGAACGAGGCTACACCTTC.

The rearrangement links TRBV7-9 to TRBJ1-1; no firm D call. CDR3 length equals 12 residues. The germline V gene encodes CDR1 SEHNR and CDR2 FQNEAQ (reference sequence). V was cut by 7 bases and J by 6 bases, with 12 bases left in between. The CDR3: CASKTGISEAFF. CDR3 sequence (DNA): TGTGCCAGCAAAACTGGGATCTCTGAAGCTTTCTTT.

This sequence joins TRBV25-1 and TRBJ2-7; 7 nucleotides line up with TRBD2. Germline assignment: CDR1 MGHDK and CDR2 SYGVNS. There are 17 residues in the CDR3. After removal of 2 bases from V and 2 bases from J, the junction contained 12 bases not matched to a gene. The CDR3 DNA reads TGTGCCAGCAGTGAAGGGTTAGAGCGGGGACTAACCTACGAGCAGTACTTC. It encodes CASSEGLERGLTYEQYF.

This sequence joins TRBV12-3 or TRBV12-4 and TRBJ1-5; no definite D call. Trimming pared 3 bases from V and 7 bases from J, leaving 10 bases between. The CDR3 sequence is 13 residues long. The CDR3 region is CASSLSAFQPQHF. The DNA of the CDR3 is TGTGCCAGCAGTTTGTCCGCTTTCCAGCCCCAGCATTTT.

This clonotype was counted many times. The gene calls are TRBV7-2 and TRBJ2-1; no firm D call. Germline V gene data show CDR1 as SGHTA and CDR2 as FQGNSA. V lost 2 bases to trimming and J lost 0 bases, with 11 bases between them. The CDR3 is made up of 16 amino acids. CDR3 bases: TGTGCCAGCAGCTTAAATCCGAGAAGCTCCTACAATGAGCAGTTCTTC. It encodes CASSLNPRSSYNEQFF. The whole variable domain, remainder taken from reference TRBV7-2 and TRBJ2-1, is GAGVSQSPSNKVTEKGKDVELRCDPISGHTALYWYRQSLGQGLEFLIYFQGNSAPDKSGLPSDRFSAERTGGSVSTLTIQRTQQEDSAVYLCASSLNPRSSYNEQFFGPGTRLTVL.

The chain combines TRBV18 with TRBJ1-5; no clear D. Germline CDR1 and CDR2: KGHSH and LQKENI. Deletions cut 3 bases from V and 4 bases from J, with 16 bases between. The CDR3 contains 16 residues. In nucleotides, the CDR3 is TGTGCCAGCTCACCTCTCCCGGCGGCCTCAAATCAGCCCCAGCATTTT. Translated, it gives CASSPLPAASNQPQHF. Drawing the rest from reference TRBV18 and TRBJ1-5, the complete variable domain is NAGVMQNPRHLVRRRGQEARLRCSPMKGHSHVYWYRQLPEEGLKFMVYLQKENIIDESGMPKERFSAEFPKEGPSILRIQQVVRGDSAAYFCASSPLPAASNQPQHFGDGTRLSIL.

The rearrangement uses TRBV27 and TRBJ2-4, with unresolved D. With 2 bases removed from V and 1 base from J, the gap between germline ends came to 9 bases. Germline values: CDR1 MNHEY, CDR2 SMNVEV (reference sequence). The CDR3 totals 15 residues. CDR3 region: CASSLVGAAKNIQYF. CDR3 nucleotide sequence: TGTGCCAGCAGTTTAGTAGGAGCGGCCAAAAACATTCAGTACTTC.

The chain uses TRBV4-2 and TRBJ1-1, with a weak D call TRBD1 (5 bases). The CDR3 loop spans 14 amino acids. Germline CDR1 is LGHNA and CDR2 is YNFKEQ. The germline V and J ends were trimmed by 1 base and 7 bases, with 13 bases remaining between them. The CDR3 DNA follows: TGTGCCAGCAGCCAAGGTCCGGGGGTGGGTGAAGCTTTCTTT. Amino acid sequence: CASSQGPGVGEAFF.

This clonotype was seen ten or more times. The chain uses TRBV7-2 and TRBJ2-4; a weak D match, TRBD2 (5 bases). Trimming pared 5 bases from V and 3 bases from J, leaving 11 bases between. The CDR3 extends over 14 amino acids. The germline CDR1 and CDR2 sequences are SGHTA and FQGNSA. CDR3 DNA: TGTGCCAGCAGCACGCGGACTGGCAAAAACATTCAGTACTTC. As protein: CASSTRTGKNIQYF.

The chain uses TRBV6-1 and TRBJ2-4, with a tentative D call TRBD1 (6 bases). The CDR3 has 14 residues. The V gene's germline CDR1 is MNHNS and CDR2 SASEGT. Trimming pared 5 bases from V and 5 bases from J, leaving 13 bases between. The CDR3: CASSLHRAENIQYF. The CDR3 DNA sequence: TGTGCCAGCAGTCTCCACAGGGCGGAAAACATTCAGTACTTC.

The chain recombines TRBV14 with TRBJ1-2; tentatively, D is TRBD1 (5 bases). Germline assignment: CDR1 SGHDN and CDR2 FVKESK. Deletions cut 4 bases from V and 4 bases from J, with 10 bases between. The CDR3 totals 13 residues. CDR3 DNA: TGTGCCAGCAGCCCCCCAGGGATCTATGGCTACACCTTC. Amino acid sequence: CASSPPGIYGYTF. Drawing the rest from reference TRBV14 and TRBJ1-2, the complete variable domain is EAGVTQFPSHSVIEKGQTVTLRCDPISGHDNLYWYRRVMGKEIKFLLHFVKESKQDESGMPNNRFLAERTGGTYSTLKVQPAELEDSGVYFCASSPPGIYGYTFGSGTRLTVV.

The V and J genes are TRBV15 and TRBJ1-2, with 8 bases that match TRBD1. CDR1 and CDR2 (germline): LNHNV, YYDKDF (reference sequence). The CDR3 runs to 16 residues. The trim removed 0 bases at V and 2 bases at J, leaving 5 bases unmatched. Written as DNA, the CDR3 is TGTGCCACCAGCAGAGATCGGGACAGGATAAACTATGGCTACACCTTC. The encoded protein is CATSRDRDRINYGYTF.

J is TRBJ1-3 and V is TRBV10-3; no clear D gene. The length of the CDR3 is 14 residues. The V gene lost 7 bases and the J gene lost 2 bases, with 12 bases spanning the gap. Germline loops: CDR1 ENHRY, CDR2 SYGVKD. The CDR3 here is CAITSAGTGNTIYF. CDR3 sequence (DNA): TGTGCCATCACCTCCGCCGGGACTGGAAACACCATATATTTT.

The CDR3 DNA follows: TGCGCCAGCAGCCTAGACTCAGACAGGGACAAGGATGGCTACACCTTC. Translating it yields CASSLDSDRDKDGYTF. The J gene is TRBJ1-2, the V gene TRBV4-1; 7 nucleotides match TRBD1. The CDR3 has 16 residues. With 4 bases clipped from V and 6 bases from J, the junction kept 14 bases outside the gene matches. CDR1 MGHRA and CDR2 YSYEKL come from the germline V gene.

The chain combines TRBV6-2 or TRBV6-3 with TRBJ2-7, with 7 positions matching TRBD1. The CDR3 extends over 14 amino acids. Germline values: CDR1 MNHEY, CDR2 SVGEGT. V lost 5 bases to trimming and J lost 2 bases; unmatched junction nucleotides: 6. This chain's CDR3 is CASSDRDRAYEQYF. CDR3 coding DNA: TGTGCCAGCAGTGACCGGGACAGAGCCTACGAGCAGTACTTC.

The CDR3 nucleotides read TGTGCCAGTAGTATAGGGGTAGGGAACACTGAAGCTTTCTTT. It codes for CASSIGVGNTEAFF. This chain links TRBV19 with TRBJ1-1; D not certain. The ends were cut back, 1 base at V and 1 base at J, with 7 bases in the middle. Germline loops: CDR1 LNHDA, CDR2 SQIVND (reference sequence). CDR3 length: 14 residues.

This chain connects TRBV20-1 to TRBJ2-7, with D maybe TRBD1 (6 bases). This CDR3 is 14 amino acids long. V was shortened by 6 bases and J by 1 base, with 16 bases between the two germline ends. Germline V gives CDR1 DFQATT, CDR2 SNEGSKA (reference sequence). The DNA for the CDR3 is TGCAGTGCCCCCCAGGCAGGGGTATCCTACGAGCAGTACTTC. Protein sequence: CSAPQAGVSYEQYF.

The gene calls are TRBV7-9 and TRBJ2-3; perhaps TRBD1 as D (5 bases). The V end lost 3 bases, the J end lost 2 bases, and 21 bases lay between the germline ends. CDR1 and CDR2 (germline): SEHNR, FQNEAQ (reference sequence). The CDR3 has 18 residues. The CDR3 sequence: CASSFSLLGETITDTQYF. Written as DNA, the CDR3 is TGTGCCAGCAGCTTCAGTCTTCTAGGGGAAACCATCACAGATACGCAGTATTTT.

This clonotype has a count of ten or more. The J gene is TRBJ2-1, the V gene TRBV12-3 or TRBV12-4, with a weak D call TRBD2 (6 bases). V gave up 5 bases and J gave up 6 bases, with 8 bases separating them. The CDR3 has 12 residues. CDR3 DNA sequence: TGTGCCAGCAGTCTGACTAGCAATGAGCAGTTCTTC. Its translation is CASSLTSNEQFF.

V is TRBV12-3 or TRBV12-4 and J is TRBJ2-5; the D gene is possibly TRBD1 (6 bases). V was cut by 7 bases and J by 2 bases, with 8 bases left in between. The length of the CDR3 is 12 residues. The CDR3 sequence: CASNRAQETQYF. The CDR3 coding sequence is TGTGCCAGCAACAGGGCACAAGAGACCCAGTACTTC.

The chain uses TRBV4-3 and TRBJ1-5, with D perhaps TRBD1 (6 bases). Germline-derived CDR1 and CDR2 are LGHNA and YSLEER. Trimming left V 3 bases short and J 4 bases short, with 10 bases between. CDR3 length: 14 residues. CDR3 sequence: CASSHRQGNQPQHF. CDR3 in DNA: TGCGCCAGCAGCCACCGCCAGGGGAATCAGCCCCAGCATTTT.

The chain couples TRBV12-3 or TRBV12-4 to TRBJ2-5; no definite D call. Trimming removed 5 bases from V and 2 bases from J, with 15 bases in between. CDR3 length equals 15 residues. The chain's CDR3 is CASSPRIRVQETQYF. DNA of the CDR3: TGTGCCAGCAGTCCCCGGATCCGGGTACAAGAGACCCAGTACTTC.

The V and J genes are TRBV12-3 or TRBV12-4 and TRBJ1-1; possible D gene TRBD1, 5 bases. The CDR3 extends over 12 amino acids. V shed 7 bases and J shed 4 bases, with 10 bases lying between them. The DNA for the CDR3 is TGTGCCAGCAATGGGAGGGGCACTGAAGCTTTCTTT. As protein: CASNGRGTEAFF.

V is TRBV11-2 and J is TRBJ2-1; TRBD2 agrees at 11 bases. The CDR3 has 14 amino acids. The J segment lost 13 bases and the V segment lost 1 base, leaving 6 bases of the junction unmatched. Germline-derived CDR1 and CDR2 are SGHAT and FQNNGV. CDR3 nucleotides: TGTGCCAGCAGCTTAGGTGTAGCGGGAGGGCTTCAGTTCTTC. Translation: CASSLGVAGGLQFF.

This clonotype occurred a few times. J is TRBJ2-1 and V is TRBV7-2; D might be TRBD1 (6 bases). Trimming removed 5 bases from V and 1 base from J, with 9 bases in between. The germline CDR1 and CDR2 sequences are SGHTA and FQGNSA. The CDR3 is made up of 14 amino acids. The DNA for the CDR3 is TGTGCCAGCAGCGGGCAGGGGTCCTACAATGAGCAGTTCTTC. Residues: CASSGQGSYNEQFF.